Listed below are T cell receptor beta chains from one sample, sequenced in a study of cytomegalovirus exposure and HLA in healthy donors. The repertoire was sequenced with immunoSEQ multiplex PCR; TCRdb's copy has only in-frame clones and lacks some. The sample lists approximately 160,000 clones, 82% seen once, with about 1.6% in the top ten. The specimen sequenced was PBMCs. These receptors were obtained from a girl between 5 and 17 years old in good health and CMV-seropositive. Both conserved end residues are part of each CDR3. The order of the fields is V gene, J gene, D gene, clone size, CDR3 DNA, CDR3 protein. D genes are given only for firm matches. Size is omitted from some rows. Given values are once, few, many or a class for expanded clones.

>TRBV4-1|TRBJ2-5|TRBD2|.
TGCGCCAGCAGCCAAGGGAGCGGGGGCCACCAAGAGACCCAGTACTTC
CASSQGSGGHQETQYF
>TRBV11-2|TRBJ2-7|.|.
TGTGCCAGCAGCTTATACGGCGGGTACGAGCAGTACTTC
CASSLYGGYEQYF
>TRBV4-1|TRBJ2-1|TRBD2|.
TGCGCCAGCAGCCAAGAACTTCCTAGCGGAAGGGTCTACAATGAGCAGTTCTTC
CASSQELPSGRVYNEQFF
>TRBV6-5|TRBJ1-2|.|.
TGTGCCAGCAGTTACTCGATGGAGGTGGATGGCTACACCTTC
CASSYSMEVDGYTF
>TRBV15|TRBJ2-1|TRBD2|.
TGTGCCACCGGCGCTGGGCTAGCGGAGTACAATGAGCAGTTCTTC
CATGAGLAEYNEQFF
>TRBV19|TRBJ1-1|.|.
TGTGCCAGTAGTATTCGGGGTGAAGCTTTCTTT
CASSIRGEAFF
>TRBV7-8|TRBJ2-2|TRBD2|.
TGTGCCAGCAGCCTGCATCAGGGAGCGGGAAGGAACACCGGGGAGCTGTTTTTT
CASSLHQGAGRNTGELFF
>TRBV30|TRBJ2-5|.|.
TGTGCCTGGAGTAAGGACAGTCACCAAGAGACCCAGTACTTC
CAWSKDSHQETQYF
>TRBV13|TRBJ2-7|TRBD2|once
TGTGCCAGCAGGGGACTAGCGGGAGGGCGCGAGCAGTACTTC
CASRGLAGGREQYF
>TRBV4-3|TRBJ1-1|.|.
TGCGCCAGCAGCCAAGATCACGGGAGGGCTGAAGCTTTCTTT
CASSQDHGRAEAFF
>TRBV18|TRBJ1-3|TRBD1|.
TGTGCCAGCTCACAGGCAGGGGGCCACTCTGGAAACACCATATATTTT
CASSQAGGHSGNTIYF
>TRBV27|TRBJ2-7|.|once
TGTGCCACCGGCGGACAGGGAGGGGTGACGAGTTCCTACGAGCAGTACTTC
CATGGQGGVTSSYEQYF
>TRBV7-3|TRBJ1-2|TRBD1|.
TGTGCCAGCAGCTTTCCGGGCAGGGGGCGCCTCTATGGCTACACCTTC
CASSFPGRGRLYGYTF
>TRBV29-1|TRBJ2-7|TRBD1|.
TGCAGCGTTGCCGACAGGGTGAGCTACGAGCAGTACTTC
CSVADRVSYEQYF
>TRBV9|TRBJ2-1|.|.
TGTGCCAGCAGCTCCCGGGACTCGTCCCGAAAGAGCTCCTACAATGAGCAGTTCTTC
CASSSRDSSRKSSYNEQFF
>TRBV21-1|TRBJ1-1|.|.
TGTGCCAGCAGCACAGCCAGGGTGGGGCTAACTGAAGCTTTCTTT
CASSTARVGLTEAFF
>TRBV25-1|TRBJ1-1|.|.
TGTGCCAGCAGTCCAAAAGAGGGACATCAGAACACTGAAGCTTTCTTT
CASSPKEGHQNTEAFF
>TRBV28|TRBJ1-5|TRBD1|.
TGTGCCAGCAACCCCGTGGACAGGGATCAGCCCCAGCATTTT
CASNPVDRDQPQHF
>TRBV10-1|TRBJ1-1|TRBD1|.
TGCGCCAGCAGTGCCACAGGGGCAAGTAGGAACACTGAAGCTTTCTTT
CASSATGASRNTEAFF
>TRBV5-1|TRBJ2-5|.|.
TGCGCCAGCAGCTTGGGTGCGACACAAGAGACCCAGTACTTC
CASSLGATQETQYF
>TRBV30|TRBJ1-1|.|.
TGTGCCTGGTGGGGCGGGGGCCGCCTTGAAGCTTTCTTT
CAWWGGGRLEAFF
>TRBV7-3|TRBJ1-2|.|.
TGTGCCAGCAGCCCCTGGGTGGAGGGGCTGAGGAATGGCTACACCTTC
CASSPWVEGLRNGYTF
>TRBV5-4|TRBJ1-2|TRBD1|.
TGTGCCAGCAGCTTACGGACAGGGGGCGACTATGGCTACACCTTC
CASSLRTGGDYGYTF
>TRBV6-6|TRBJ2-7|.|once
TGTGCCAGCAGGCGCTTCGCGGCACAATCCTACGAGCAGTACTTC
CASRRFAAQSYEQYF
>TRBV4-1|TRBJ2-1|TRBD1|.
TGCGCCAGCAGCCCCAGAGAGGGGGCGGCTGGGAATGAGCAGTTCTTC
CASSPREGAAGNEQFF
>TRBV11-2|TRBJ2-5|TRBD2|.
TGTGCCAGCAGCTTAGGGTGGTCTAGCGGGAGAGCAGAGACCCAGTACTTC
CASSLGWSSGRAETQYF
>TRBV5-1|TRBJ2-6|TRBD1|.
TGCGCCAGCAGCTTTTTGCCCCCCGGGACAGGGATCTCTGGGGCCAACGTCCTGACTTTC
CASSFLPPGTGISGANVLTF
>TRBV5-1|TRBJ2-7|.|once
TGCGCCAGCAGCCCGAGGAACCTAGCGCAGAGTATCGAGCAGTACTTC
CASSPRNLAQSIEQYF
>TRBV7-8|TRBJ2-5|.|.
TGTGCCAGCAGCTTAGCGGGGACAAGCCAAGAGACCCAGTACTTC
CASSLAGTSQETQYF
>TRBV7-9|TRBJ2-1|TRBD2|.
TGTGCCAGCAGCCTTAGCGGGGGGGCCCACAATGAGCAGTTCTTC
CASSLSGGAHNEQFF
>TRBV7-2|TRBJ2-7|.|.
TGTGCCAGCAGCCCGCGGGTCGGCGAGCAGTACTTC
CASSPRVGEQYF
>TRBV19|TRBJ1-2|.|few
TGTGCCAGTAGTATCGGTAGAGAGGCTGGCTACACCTTC
CASSIGREAGYTF
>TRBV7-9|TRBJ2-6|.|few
TGTGCCAGCAGCCCGGGTATGTCTGGGGCCAACGTCCTGACTTTC
CASSPGMSGANVLTF
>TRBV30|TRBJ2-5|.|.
TGTGCCTGGAGTGTAGGGGTCAGGGCTGGGGAGACCCAGTACTTC
CAWSVGVRAGETQYF
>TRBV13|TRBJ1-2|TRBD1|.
TGTGCCAGCAGCTTAAAGGCGGGACAGGGCCTCTATGGCTACACCTTC
CASSLKAGQGLYGYTF
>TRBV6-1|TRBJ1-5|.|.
TGTGCCAGCAGTGCTCAGGGTCAGCCCCAGCATTTT
CASSAQGQPQHF
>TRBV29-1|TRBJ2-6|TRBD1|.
TGCAGCGTTGGAGTCAGGGGGACATCTGGGGCCAACGTCCTGACTTTC
CSVGVRGTSGANVLTF
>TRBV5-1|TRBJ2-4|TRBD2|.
TGCGCCAGCAGCCTCCGACTAGCGGGGGCCGCAAACATTCAGTACTTC
CASSLRLAGAANIQYF
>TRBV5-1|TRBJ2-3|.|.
TGCGCCAGCAGCTTGGGGCAGGGACAAGATACGCAGTATTTT
CASSLGQGQDTQYF
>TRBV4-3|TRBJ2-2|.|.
TGCGCCAGCAGCCAAGTGGGAGGAGGGACCATTAACACCGGGGAGCTGTTTTTT
CASSQVGGGTINTGELFF
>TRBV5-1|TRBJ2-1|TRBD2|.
TGCGCCAGCAGCACCGGACTAGCGCACAATGAGCAGTTCTTC
CASSTGLAHNEQFF
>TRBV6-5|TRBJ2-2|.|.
TGTGCCAGCACCCCGAGCGGCGGGAACACCGGGGAGCTGTTTTTT
CASTPSGGNTGELFF
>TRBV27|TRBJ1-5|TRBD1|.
TGTGCCAGCAGCCTGAACAGGGGCGGCAATCAGCCCCAGCATTTT
CASSLNRGGNQPQHF
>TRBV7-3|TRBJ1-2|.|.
TGTGCCAGCAGCCAGGACAGAACCGGGGGCTACACCTTC
CASSQDRTGGYTF
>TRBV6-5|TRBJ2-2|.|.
TGTGCCAGCAGTTACGCTGACACGTCCCCGGAGCTGTTTTTT
CASSYADTSPELFF
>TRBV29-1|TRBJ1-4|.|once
TGCAGCGTTGTTGTTTATGGGGACACCCGTAATGAAAAACTGTTTTTT
CSVVVYGDTRNEKLFF
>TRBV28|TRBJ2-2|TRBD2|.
TGTGCCAGCAGTTTGTGGAGTAGCGGGGGCACCGGGGAGCTGTTTTTT
CASSLWSSGGTGELFF
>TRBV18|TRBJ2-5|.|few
TGTGCCAGCTCACCATTTTCAAGCGGCCGACAAGAGACCCAGTACTTC
CASSPFSSGRQETQYF
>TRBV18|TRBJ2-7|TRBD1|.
TGTGCCAGCTCCCCAAATCCGGGACAGTTTTACGAGCAGTACTTC
CASSPNPGQFYEQYF
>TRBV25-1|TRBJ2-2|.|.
TGTGCCAGCACCCCCGACAGGAACACCGGGGAGCTGTTTTTT
CASTPDRNTGELFF
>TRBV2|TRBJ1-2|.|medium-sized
TGTGCCAGCAGTGGGGTCGGCGGCTATGGCTACACCTTC
CASSGVGGYGYTF
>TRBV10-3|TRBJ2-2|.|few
TGTGCCATCAGTGAGTTAACCGGGGAGCTGTTTTTT
CAISELTGELFF
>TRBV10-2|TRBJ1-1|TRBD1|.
TGCGCCAGCAGTGAGCCAGGGACAGGGGCCGCTGAAGCTTTCTTT
CASSEPGTGAAEAFF
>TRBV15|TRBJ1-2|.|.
TGTGCCACCAGCACATACAGGGTTGGGGGAAACTATGGCTACACCTTC
CATSTYRVGGNYGYTF
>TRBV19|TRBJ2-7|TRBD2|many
TGTGCCAGTAGTAGTGGGGCTAGCGGGAGGGCCCTCTACGAGCAGTACTTC
CASSSGASGRALYEQYF
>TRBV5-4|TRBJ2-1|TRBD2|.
TGTGCCAGCAGCTTCCCTAGCGGGGGGGCGGTTTGGGTCACTGAGCAGTTCTTC
CASSFPSGGAVWVTEQFF
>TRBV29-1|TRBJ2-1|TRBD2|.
TGCAGCGTTATGGGGGGGAGGGCCTACAATGAGCAGTTCTTC
CSVMGGRAYNEQFF